Detailed here is one T cell receptor beta chain. This clone was detected a few times. The clone's antigen remains unknown. Base qualities were left out, and no much larger clone turns up one base away. These data are taken from a study of cytomegalovirus exposure and HLA in healthy donors (TCRdb year 2017). In terms of the full investigation: According to an earlier analysis of several hundred of the donors, about 179 million T cells yielded approximately 120 million unique TCR beta sequences and 276 Gb of sequence data. An earlier analysis of 587 of the donors used high-throughput TCR beta sequencing to judge whether each TCR beta V gene segment behaved as functional or pseudogenic. HLA typing included class I and class II loci at four-digit resolution. Every repertoire in the discovery cohort had been generated on one and the same sequencing platform. Rather than using new phenotypic data, the later analysis identified candidate immune exposures from TCR beta sequences and from how often those sequences occurred across donors. Among about 400 genotyped donors of the cohort, an average of around 250,000 unique TCR beta nucleotide sequences was sequenced per donor, of which about 19% were non-productive. To predict cytomegalovirus infection status, the study combined high-throughput TCR immunosequencing, statistical association of individual TCRs with disease status, and machine learning. The study aimed to test whether cataloging public T cell receptors could reveal signatures of past pathogen exposure. Along with the approximately 700-subject first cohort, a separate validation cohort of 120 different subjects was used. A later genetic analysis took genome-wide SNP genotypes for about 65% of the 666 donors and used that subset as a discovery cohort. Several DR-DQ haplotypes were handled as single units for association and clustering because linkage in the cohort was strong. Of the roughly 400 genotyped donors, about 84% fell in the genetic ancestry cluster associated with self-reported Caucasian donors. Donor age, sex, ethnicity and CMV serostatus were collected together with the repertoire data. Around 300 gigabases of sequencing data and approximately 80 million unique TCR sequences were included in an early release covering several hundred HLA-typed donors. In a later analysis, previously published TCR beta repertoires from 666 donors were re-analyzed and high-resolution HLA genotyping was added so that TCR occurrence patterns could be studied. The study profiled the T cell repertoires of about 640 subjects by immunosequencing and related them to cytomegalovirus serostatus. The number of typed donors differed by locus: about 620-630 for A, B, C, DRB1 and DQB1; 500 to 550 for DQA1; about 600 for DPA1; and some 470 for DPB1.

Study-level results and caveats: Only TCR beta chains were sequenced in this cohort, and the absence of alpha or paired-chain data limited detectable features. Broadly in line with IMGT annotations, most TCR beta V segments showed up in productive rearrangements about 87% or about 30% of the time in an earlier analysis of 587 of the donors. According to a later genetic analysis, donors in an Asian-associated ancestry cluster had fewer N-insertions in productive TCRs than the approximately 650-donor mean. In a later analysis, TCR association rates were found to vary across HLA loci, with the most associated TCRs seen for DRB1 alleles and the fewest for HLA-C alleles. Because HLA typing was missing for some donors at each locus, association tests included only the typed subset. An association between a missense DCLRE1C variant and V-gene and J-gene trimming of TCR beta chains was found in a later genetic analysis and replicated in an independent cohort. The classifier was reported to diagnose cytomegalovirus status with high specificity and sensitivity in both the original cohort and the validation cohort. Because counts were too low, about 17 rarely observed V segments, including chromosome 9 orphons, were excluded from the earlier analysis of around 640 of the donors. Across donors, most TCR sequences were observed very rarely, whereas some public TCRs were present in many individuals. In a later analysis, 15,000 to 20,000 TCR beta sequences were associated with specific HLA alleles at a false discovery rate of 0.05. The study listed 164 TCR beta chains as associated with cytomegalovirus. A later analysis reported that several top co-occurrence clusters appeared linked to parvovirus B19, influenza, CMV and Epstein-Barr virus. A group of highly shared sequence variants was considered likely to be a technical artifact of the sequencing pipeline. Three of the identified cytomegalovirus-associated TCR beta chains were confirmed in vitro to be specific for cytomegalovirus antigens. Most CMV-associated TCR beta chains appeared to be HLA-restricted in a later analysis, and the HLA associations seemed to be driven largely by CMV exposure. A further reported finding was that TCR beta sequences accurately predicted the HLA-A and HLA-B alleles for most subjects in the first cohort. The authors suggested that the approach could potentially be generalized to other disease states and immunological phenotypes. When HLA alleles, especially DR and DQ, strongly co-occurred, TCR associations were difficult to assign to individual alleles. Roughly uniform sequencing depth across donors was assumed in presence/absence analyses, although this assumption may not hold. Some IMGT-functional V segments, including TRBV6-2 and TRBV6-3, could not be distinguished by the 87-base-pair reads and were therefore excluded. Linkage disequilibrium might explain the correlated functional status among segregating V segments, but an unknown experimental factor could not be excluded. Compared with equally common non-associated chains, HLA-associated TCR beta chains in a later analysis were more clonally expanded and had lower generation probabilities. For the cohort, immune exposure information was limited to CMV serostatus.

To prepare the library, the immunoSEQ multiplex PCR assay was applied. A mixture of 60 forward primers for TCR Vbeta segments and 13 reverse primers for TCR Jbeta segments was used in the multiplex PCR. Amplification of the CDR3 region of rearranged TCR beta genes was performed with a multiplex PCR assay on genomic DNA. On the Illumina HiSeq System, the amplified TCR beta libraries were sequenced as 87-base-pair reads. Under the source paper's analysis protocol: A later analysis counted 75 million to 100 million unique TCR beta chains across the 670 or so repertoires, and 10 million to 11 million of these chains were shared by at least two donors. To remove PCR and sequencing errors, raw reads were error-corrected and collapsed into unique sequences using a nearest-neighbor algorithm that merged closely related sequences. Alignment of CDR3 sequences to IMGT reference sequences was used to assign V, D and J gene segments. For a sequence to be retained, a match of at least six nucleotides was required to both a V gene segment and a J gene segment. A rearrangement counted as productive if the CDR3 had no stop codons and remained in frame with V and J, and every other rearrangement counted as non-productive. CDR3 was defined according to IMGT convention as the region running from the second conserved V-encoded cysteine to the conserved J-encoded phenylalanine. In an earlier analysis of approximately 500 of the donors, sequences lacking an unambiguous match to a single V gene segment were excluded. In an earlier analysis of approximately 560 of the donors, a V segment was called functional when productive rearrangements were above 56.7%, and segregating when the standard deviation between donors exceeded 5%. A statistical classification framework was developed to diagnose cytomegalovirus status using the catalog of TCR beta chain sequences. V and J gene assignment, in a later analysis, came from comparing TCR nucleotide sequences with IMGT/GENE-DB human TR gene sequences. The TCRdist pipeline was used in a later analysis to assign CDR3 sequences and most-parsimonious VDJ recombination scenarios. In a later analysis, every TCR beta chain was defined by the combination of its CDR3 amino acid sequence and its V-gene family, and reads without a unique V-gene family were dropped. In a later analysis, fewer than 600 highly shared, low-generation-probability nucleotide sequences were removed to address suspected cross-contamination and a sequencing artifact. In a later analysis, a clonal expansion index was calculated for each public chain from normalized within-repertoire ranks of inferred template counts. In a later analysis, generation probabilities were computed using a VDJ recombination model fitted to out-of-frame rearrangements, and the results were checked against IGoR. In a later analysis, hypergeometric tests were used to score TCR-TCR, TCR-HLA and TCR-CMV co-occurrence, with a repertoire-size bias correction applied to TCR pairs. In a later analysis, false discovery rates were estimated by permuting HLA or CMV assignments 20 times. In a later analysis, co-occurring TCRs were grouped with DBSCAN, and TCRdist sequence similarity was added when clustering was performed within HLA-allele-positive subsets. Repertoires with fewer than 30,000 or more than 120,000 public chains were left out of co-occurrence clustering, as were about 5 repertoires with anomalous nucleotide sharing. Sourced from immuneACCESS, this table was stored by TCRdb with only in-frame sequences that have V and J called. A share of the clones is absent; for the studies checked, an unresolved V gene accounts for under half, and the remainder has no known explanation. For V, J and clone size, that table is used; D and trimming come from the DNA. Within this sample are some 200,000 clones, with about 70% of them counted one time only. Less than 3% of the sample is in the top ten clones.

The cohort comprised 550 to 700 healthy bone marrow donors. All cohort members were sampled while nominally healthy, although unrecorded immune exposures were likely present. The donor tested CMV seropositive and was one of the 289 seropositive cohort members. Each donor provided a peripheral blood sample, and peripheral blood mononuclear cells were used for TCR beta sequencing. Genomic DNA was extracted from the blood cell samples with the Qiagen DNeasy Blood Extraction Kit. The germline V gene supplies CDR1 SGHTA and CDR2 FQGNSA. The junction carries 16 bases between V and J, which are trimmed by 5 bases and 6 bases respectively. The cysteine opens and the phenylalanine closes a CDR3 of 14 amino acids. Just the 42-base CDR3 DNA is kept, in frame starting at base 1.

This TCR was recovered from a man aged 40-49 years in good health and CMV-seropositive. Material: PBMCs. This chain is built from TRBV7-2 and TRBJ1-2; a tentative D match to TRBD1 spans 6 bases. CDR3 reads: CASSPYRDKDGYTF. The bases are TGTGCCAGCAGCCCCTACAGGGATAAGGATGGCTACACCTTC.